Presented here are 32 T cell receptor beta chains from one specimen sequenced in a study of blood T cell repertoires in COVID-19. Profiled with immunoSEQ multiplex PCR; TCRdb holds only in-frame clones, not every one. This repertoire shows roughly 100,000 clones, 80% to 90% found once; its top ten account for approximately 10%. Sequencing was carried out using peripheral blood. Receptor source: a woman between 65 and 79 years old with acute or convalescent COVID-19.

The CDR3 loop is CASRRTGDPSEQPQHF. CDR3 sequence (DNA): TGTGCCAGTAGGAGGACAGGGGATCCCTCAGAGCAGCCCCAGCATTTT. The gene calls are TRBV19 and TRBJ1-5; 9 bases are shared with TRBD1. From germline, CDR1 is LNHDA and CDR2 SQIVND (reference sequence). The length of the CDR3 is 16 residues. With 6 bases clipped from V and 7 bases from J, the junction kept 13 bases outside the gene matches. The full variable domain, its missing parts supplied by reference TRBV19 and TRBJ1-5, is DGGITQSPKYLFRKEGQNVTLSCEQNLNHDAMYWYRQDPGQGLRLIYYSQIVNDFQKGDIAEGYSVSREKKESFPLTVTSAQKNPTAFYLCASRRTGDPSEQPQHFGDGTRLSIL.

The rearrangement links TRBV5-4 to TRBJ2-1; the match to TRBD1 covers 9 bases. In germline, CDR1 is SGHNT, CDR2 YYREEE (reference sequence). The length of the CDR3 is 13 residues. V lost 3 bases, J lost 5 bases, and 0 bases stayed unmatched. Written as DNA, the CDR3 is TGTGCCAGCAGCTGGGACAGGGACAATGAGCAGTTCTTC. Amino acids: CASSWDRDNEQFF.

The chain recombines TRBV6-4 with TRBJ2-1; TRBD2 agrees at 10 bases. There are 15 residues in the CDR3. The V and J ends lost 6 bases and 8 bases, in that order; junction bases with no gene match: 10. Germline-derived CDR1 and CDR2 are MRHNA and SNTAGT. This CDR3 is CASSRSGGATDEQFF. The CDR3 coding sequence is TGTGCCAGCAGCCGGAGCGGGGGGGCCACCGATGAGCAGTTCTTC.

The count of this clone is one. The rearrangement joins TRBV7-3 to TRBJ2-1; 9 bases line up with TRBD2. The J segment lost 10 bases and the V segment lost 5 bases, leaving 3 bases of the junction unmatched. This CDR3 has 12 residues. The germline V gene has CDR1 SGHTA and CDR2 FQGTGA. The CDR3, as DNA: TGTGCCAGCAGCCCTAGCGGGGCCGAGCAGTTCTTC. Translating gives CASSPSGAEQFF.

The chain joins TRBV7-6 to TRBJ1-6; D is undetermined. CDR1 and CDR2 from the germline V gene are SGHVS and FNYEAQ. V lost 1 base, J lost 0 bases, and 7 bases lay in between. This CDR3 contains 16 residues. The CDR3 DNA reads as TGTGCCAGCAGCTTAGATACGAGCTCCTATAATTCACCCCTCCACTTT. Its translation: CASSLDTSSYNSPLHF.

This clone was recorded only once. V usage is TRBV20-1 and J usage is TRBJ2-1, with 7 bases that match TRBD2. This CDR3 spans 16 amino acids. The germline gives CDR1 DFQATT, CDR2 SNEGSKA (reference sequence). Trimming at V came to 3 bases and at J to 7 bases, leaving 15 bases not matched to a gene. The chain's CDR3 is CSASQFGGRFRNEQFF. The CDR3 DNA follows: TGCAGTGCTAGTCAATTTGGCGGGAGATTCCGTAATGAGCAGTTCTTC.

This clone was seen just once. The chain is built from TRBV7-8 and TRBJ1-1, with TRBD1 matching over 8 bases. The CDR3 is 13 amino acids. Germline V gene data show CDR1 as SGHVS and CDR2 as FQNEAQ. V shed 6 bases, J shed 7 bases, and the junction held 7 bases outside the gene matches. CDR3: CASSSGTGDEAFF. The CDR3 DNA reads TGTGCCAGCAGTTCCGGGACAGGCGATGAAGCTTTCTTT.

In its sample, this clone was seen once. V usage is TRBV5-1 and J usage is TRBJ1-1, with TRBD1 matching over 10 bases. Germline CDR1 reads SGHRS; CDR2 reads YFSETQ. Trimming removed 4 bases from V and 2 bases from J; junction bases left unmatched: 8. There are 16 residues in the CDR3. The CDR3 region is CASSPGTGAFNTEAFF. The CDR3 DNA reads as TGCGCCAGCAGCCCGGGGACAGGGGCTTTCAACACTGAAGCTTTCTTT.

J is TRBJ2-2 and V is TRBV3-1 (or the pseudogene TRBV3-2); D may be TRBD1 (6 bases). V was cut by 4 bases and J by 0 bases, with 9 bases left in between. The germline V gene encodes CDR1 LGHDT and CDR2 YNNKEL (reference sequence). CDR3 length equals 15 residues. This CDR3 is CASSPDSANTGELFF. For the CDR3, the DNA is TGTGCCAGCAGCCCGGACAGTGCGAACACCGGGGAGCTGTTTTTT.

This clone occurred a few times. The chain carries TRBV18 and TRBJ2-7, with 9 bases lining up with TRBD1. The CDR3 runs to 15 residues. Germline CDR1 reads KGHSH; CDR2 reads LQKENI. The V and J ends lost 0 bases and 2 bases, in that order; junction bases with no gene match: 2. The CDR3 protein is CASSPPGTGTYEQYF. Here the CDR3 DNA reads TGTGCCAGCTCACCACCCGGGACAGGGACCTACGAGCAGTACTTC.

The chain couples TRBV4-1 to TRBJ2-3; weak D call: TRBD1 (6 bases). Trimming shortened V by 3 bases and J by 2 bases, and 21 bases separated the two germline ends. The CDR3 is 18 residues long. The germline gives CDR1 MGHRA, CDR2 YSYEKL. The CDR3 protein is CASSQGARQAPFTDTQYF. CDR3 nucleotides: TGCGCCAGCAGCCAGGGCGCCCGACAGGCGCCGTTCACAGATACGCAGTATTTT.

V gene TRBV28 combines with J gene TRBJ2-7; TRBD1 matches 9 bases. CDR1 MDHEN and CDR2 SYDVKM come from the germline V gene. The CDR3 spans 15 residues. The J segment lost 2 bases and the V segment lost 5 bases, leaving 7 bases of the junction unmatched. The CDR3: CASSDAGTGPYEQYF. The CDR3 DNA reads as TGTGCCAGCAGTGATGCCGGGACAGGGCCCTACGAGCAGTACTTC.

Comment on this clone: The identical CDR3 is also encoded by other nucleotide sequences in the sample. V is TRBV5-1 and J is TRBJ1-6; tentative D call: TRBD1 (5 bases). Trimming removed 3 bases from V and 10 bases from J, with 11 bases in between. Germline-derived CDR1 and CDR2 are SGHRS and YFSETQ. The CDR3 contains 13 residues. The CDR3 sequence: CASSWGEDSPLHF. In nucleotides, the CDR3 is TGCGCCAGCAGCTGGGGGGAGGACTCACCCCTCCACTTT.

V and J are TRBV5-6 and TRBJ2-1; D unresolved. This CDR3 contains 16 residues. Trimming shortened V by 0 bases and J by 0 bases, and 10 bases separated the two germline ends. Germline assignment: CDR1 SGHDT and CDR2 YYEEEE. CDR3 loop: CASSLGSVSSYNEQFF. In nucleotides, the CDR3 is TGTGCCAGCAGCTTGGGCAGCGTTAGCTCCTACAATGAGCAGTTCTTC.

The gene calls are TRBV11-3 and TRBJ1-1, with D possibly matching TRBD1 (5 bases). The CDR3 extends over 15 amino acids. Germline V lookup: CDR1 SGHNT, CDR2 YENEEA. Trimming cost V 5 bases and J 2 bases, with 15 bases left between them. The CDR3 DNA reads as TGTGCCAGCAGCCTGGGGGGTGGACTAAACACTGAAGCTTTCTTT. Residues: CASSLGGGLNTEAFF.

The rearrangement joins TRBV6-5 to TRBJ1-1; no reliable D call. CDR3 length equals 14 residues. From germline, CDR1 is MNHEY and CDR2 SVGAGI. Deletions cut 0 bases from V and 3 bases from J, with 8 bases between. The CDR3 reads CASSYSGRDTEAFF. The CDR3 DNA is TGTGCCAGCAGTTACTCGGGGAGGGACACTGAAGCTTTCTTT.

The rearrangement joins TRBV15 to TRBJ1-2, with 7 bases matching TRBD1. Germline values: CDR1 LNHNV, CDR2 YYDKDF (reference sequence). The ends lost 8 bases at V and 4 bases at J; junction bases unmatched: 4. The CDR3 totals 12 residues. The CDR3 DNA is TGTGCCACCCAGGGGGACGGCTATGGCTACACCTTC. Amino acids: CATQGDGYGYTF. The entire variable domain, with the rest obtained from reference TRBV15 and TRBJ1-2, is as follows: DAMVIQNPRYQVTQFGKPVTLSCSQTLNHNVMYWYQQKSSQAPKLLFHYYDKDFNNEADTPDNFQSRRPNTSFCFLDIRSPGLGDTAMYLCATQGDGYGYTFGSGTRLTVV.

CDR3 residues: CASSRPSRGQETQYF. CDR3 nucleotides: TGTGCCAGCAGCCGACCCTCTCGGGGACAAGAGACCCAGTACTTC. The rearrangement joins TRBV7-9 to TRBJ2-5; the D gene is possibly TRBD2 (5 bases). Trimming left V 5 bases short and J 2 bases short, with 15 bases between. Germline loops: CDR1 SEHNR, CDR2 FQNEAQ (reference sequence). This CDR3 is built from 15 residues.

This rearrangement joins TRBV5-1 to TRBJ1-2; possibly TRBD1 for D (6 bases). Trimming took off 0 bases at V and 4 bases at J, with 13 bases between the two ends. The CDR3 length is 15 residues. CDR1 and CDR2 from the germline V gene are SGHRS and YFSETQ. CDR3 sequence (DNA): TGCGCCAGCAGCTTGGCAGGCAGGGGTGGCTATGGCTACACCTTC. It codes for CASSLAGRGGYGYTF.

For the CDR3, the DNA is TGTGCCAGTAGTCTCGGCATGAGCGTGGCTAATGAAAAACTGTTTTTT. The encoded protein is CASSLGMSVANEKLFF. The J gene is TRBJ1-4, the V gene TRBV19; D unclear. CDR3 size: 16 residues. The V end was cut by 5 bases, the J end by 3 bases, with 16 bases between. Germline CDR1 reads LNHDA; CDR2 reads SQIVND (reference sequence).

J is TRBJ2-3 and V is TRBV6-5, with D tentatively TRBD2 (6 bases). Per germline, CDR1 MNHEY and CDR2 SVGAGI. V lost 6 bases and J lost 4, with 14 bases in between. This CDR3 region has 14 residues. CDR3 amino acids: CASRPGLSADTQYF. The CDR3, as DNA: TGTGCCAGCAGGCCGGGACTGAGCGCAGATACGCAGTATTTT.

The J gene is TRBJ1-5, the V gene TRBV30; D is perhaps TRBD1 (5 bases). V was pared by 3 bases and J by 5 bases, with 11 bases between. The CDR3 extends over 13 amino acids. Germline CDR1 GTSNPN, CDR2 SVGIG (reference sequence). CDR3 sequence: CAWSSGFDQPQHF. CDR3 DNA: TGTGCCTGGAGCTCAGGGTTTGATCAGCCCCAGCATTTT.

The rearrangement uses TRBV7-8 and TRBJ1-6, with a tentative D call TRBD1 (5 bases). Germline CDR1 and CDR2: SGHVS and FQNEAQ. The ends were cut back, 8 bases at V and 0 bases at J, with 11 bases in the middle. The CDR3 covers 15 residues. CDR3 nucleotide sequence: TGTGCCAGCGGGGCGGTCAGCTCCTATAATTCACCCCTCCACTTT. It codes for CASGAVSSYNSPLHF.

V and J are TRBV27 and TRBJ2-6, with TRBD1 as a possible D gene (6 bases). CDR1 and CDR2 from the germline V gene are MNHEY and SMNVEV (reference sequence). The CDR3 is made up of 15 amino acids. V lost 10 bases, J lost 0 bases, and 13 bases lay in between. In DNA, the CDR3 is TGTGCCACCTCGGACAGCTACTCTGGGGCCAACGTCCTGACTTTC. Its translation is CATSDSYSGANVLTF.

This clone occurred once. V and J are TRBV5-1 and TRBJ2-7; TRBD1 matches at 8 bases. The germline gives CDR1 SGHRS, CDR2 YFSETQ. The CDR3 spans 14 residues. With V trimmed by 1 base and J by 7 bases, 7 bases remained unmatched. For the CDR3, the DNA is TGCGCCAGCAGCTTGAGCAGGGGGCCTCGGGAGCAGTACTTC. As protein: CASSLSRGPREQYF.

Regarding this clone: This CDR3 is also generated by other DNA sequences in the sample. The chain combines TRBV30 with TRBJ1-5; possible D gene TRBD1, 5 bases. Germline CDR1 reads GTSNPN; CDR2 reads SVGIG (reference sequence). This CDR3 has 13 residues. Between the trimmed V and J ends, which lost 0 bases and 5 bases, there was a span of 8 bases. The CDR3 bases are TGTGCCTGGAGTGTTCAGGGATATCAGCCCCAGCATTTT. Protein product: CAWSVQGYQPQHF.

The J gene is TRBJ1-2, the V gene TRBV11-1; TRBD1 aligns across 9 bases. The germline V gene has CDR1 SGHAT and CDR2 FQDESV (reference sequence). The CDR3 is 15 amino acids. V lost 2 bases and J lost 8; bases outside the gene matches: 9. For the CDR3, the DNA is TGTGCCAGCAGCTTAAATCGCGGGACAGGGAGCGGCTACACCTTC. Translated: CASSLNRGTGSGYTF.

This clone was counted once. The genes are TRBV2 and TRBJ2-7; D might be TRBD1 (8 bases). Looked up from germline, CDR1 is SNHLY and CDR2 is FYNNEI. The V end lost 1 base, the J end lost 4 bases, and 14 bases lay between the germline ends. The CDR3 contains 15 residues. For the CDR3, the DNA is TGTGCCAGCAGTGAAGAGGACAGGGAGGGGTACGAGCAGTACTTC. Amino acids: CASSEEDREGYEQYF.

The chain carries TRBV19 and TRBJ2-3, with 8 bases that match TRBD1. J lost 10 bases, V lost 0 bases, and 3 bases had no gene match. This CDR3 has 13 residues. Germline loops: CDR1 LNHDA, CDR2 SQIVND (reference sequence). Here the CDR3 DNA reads TGTGCCAGTAGTATAGACTCACAGGGGGCGCAGTATTTT. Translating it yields CASSIDSQGAQYF.

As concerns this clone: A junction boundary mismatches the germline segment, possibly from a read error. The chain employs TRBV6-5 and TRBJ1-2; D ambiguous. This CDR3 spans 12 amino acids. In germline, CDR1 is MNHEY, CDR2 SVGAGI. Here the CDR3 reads CASSDSIYGYTF. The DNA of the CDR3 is TGTGCCAGCAGTGACTCCATCTATGGCTACACCTTC.

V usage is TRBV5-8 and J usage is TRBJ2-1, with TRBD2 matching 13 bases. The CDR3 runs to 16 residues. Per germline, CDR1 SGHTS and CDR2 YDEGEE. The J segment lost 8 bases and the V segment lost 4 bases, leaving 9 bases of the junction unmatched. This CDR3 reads CASSEWTSGRLYEQFF. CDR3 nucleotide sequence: TGTGCCAGCAGCGAGTGGACTAGCGGGAGATTATATGAGCAGTTCTTC. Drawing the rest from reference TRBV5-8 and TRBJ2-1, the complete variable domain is EAGVTQSPTHLIKTRGQQATLRCSPISGHTSVYWYQQALGLGLQFLLWYDEGEERNRGNFPPRFSGRQFPNYSSELNVNALELEDSALYLCASSEWTSGRLYEQFFGPGTRLTVL.

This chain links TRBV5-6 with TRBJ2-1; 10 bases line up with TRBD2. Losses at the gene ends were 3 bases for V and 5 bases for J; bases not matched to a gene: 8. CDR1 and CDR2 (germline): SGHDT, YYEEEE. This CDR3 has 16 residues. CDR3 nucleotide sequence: TGTGCCAGCAGCTGGACCGGGACTAGCGTCCACAATGAGCAGTTCTTC. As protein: CASSWTGTSVHNEQFF.